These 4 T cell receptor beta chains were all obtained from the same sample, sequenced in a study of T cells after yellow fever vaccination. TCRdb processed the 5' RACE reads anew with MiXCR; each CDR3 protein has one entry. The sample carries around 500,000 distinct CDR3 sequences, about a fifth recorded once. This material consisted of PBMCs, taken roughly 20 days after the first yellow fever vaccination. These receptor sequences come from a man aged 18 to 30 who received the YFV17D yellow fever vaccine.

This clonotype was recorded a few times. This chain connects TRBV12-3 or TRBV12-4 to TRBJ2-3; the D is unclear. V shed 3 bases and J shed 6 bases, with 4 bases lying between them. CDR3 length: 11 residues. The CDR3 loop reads CASSFYDTQYF. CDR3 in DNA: TGTGCCAGCAGTTTTTACGATACGCAGTATTTT.

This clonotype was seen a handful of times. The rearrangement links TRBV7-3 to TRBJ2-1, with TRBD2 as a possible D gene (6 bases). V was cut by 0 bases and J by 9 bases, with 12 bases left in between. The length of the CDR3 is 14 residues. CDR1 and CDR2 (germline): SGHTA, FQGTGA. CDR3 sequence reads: CASSLTFAGTEQFF. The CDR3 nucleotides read TGTGCCAGCAGCTTAACGTTTGCGGGGACTGAGCAGTTCTTC.

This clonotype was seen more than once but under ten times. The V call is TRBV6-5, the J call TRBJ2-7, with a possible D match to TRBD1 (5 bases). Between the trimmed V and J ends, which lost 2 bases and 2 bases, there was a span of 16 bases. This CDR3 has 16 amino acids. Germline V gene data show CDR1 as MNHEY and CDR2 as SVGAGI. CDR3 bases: TGTGCCAGCAGTTACGGGGCGGACCTAGGAGCCTACGAGCAGTACTTC. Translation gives CASSYGADLGAYEQYF.

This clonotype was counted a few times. The CDR3 sequence: CASSYFEASPLHF. The CDR3, as DNA: TGTGCCAGCAGTTACTTCGAAGCTTCACCCCTCCACTTT. The chain is built from TRBV6-2 or TRBV6-3 and TRBJ1-6; the D is unclear. The CDR3 is 13 residues long. Per the germline V gene, CDR1 is MNHEY and CDR2 is SVGEGT. Trimming took 1 base from V and 9 from J, leaving 7 bases between them.